The entry that follows covers one T cell receptor beta chain sequence. Its recognized antigen is unknown. Within one base of it there is no much larger clone, and no base qualities were kept. This sample was included in a study of cytomegalovirus exposure and HLA in healthy donors (dated by TCRdb to 2015 to 2018). Context from the whole study: An earlier analysis of approximately 590 of the donors reported roughly 300 Gb of sequence data and 117 million unique TCR beta sequences from 150 million to 200 million T cells. In the later analysis, no new phenotypic data were used to find candidate immune exposures; instead, reliance was placed on TCR beta sequences and their occurrence across donors. To study patterns of TCR occurrence, a later analysis re-analyzed previously published TCR beta repertoires from around 670 donors and added high-resolution HLA genotyping. Both class I and class II loci were covered by HLA typing, at four-digit resolution. Typing coverage varied by locus: roughly 629-630 donors for A, B, C, DRB1 and DQB1; approximately 560 for DQA1; more than 600 for DPA1; 450 to 480 for DPB1. Roughly five DR-DQ haplotypes were treated as single units for association and clustering because of strong linkage in the cohort. The study used immunosequencing to profile the T cell repertoires of under 700 subjects and linked those repertoires to cytomegalovirus serostatus. On average, around 200,000 unique TCR beta nucleotide sequences were sequenced per donor among several hundred genotyped donors of the cohort, with roughly 18% of those sequences being non-productive. Donor age, sex, ethnicity and CMV serostatus were compiled together with the repertoire data. In a later genetic analysis, genome-wide SNP genotypes for about 65% of the 666 donors were used, and that subset was treated as a discovery cohort. An early release that covered roughly 600 HLA-typed donors contained approximately 300 gigabases of sequencing data and 85 million to 100 million unique TCR sequences. In addition to the first cohort of around 670 subjects, a separate validation cohort of 130 or so different subjects was used. The genetic ancestry cluster associated with self-reported Caucasian donors included approximately 85% of the 300 to 450 genotyped donors. The aim of the study was to test whether cataloging public T cell receptors could identify signatures of past pathogen exposure. To predict cytomegalovirus infection status, the study brought together high-throughput TCR immunosequencing, statistical association of individual TCRs with disease status, and machine learning. Every repertoire in the discovery cohort had been generated on one and the same sequencing platform. In an earlier analysis of over 550 of the donors, high-throughput TCR beta sequencing was used to judge whether each TCR beta V gene segment behaved as functional or pseudogenic.

Results and caveats for the whole study, not just this receptor: A further reported finding was that TCR beta sequences accurately predicted the HLA-A and HLA-B alleles for most subjects in the first cohort. In both the original and validation cohorts, the classifier was reported to diagnose cytomegalovirus status with high specificity and sensitivity. For the cohort, immune exposure information was limited to CMV serostatus. The authors suggested that the approach could potentially be extended to other disease states and immunological phenotypes. Linkage disequilibrium might explain the correlated functional status among segregating V segments, but an unknown experimental factor could not be excluded. Presence/absence analyses assumed roughly uniform sequencing depth across donors, an assumption that may not hold. When HLA alleles, especially DR and DQ, strongly co-occurred, attributing TCR associations to individual alleles was difficult. In an earlier analysis of around 600 of the donors, most TCR beta V segments appeared in productive rearrangements about 87% or about 30% of the time, broadly matching IMGT annotations. A group of highly shared sequence variants was considered likely to be a technical artifact of the sequencing pipeline. Fewer than 20 rarely observed V segments, including chromosome 9 orphons, were excluded from the earlier analysis of several hundred of the donors because counts were too low. In a later genetic analysis, a missense DCLRE1C variant was associated with V-gene and J-gene trimming of TCR beta chains, and the association was replicated in an independent cohort. The cohort was sequenced for TCR beta chains only, and without alpha or paired-chain data the features that could be detected were limited. Because HLA typing was missing for some donors at each locus, association tests included only the typed subset. A later analysis associated about 17,000 TCR beta sequences with specific HLA alleles at a false discovery rate of 0.05. According to a later analysis, parvovirus B19, influenza, CMV and Epstein-Barr virus appeared linked to several top co-occurrence clusters. The study gave a list of 150 to 200 TCR beta chains associated with cytomegalovirus. A later analysis found that TCR association rates varied across HLA loci, with DRB1 alleles showing the most associated TCRs and HLA-C alleles the fewest. In a later genetic analysis, fewer N-insertions in productive TCRs were reported among donors in an Asian-associated ancestry cluster than the roughly 700-donor mean. Some IMGT-functional V segments, including TRBV6-2 and TRBV6-3, could not be distinguished by the 87-base-pair reads and were therefore excluded. A few of the identified cytomegalovirus-associated TCR beta chains were confirmed in vitro to be specific for cytomegalovirus antigens. Most CMV-associated TCR beta chains appeared to be HLA-restricted in a later analysis, and the HLA associations seemed to be driven largely by CMV exposure. While some public TCRs were present in many individuals, most TCR sequences turned up only very rarely across donors. In a later analysis, HLA-associated TCR beta chains showed more clonal expansion and lower generation probabilities than non-associated chains that were equally common.

Libraries were prepared through the immunoSEQ multiplex PCR assay. A mixture of 60 forward primers for TCR Vbeta segments and 13 reverse primers for TCR Jbeta segments was used in the multiplex PCR. Amplification of the CDR3 region of rearranged TCR beta genes was performed with a multiplex PCR assay on genomic DNA. The amplified TCR beta libraries were sequenced on the Illumina HiSeq System as 87-base-pair reads. In the source study's methods: In a later analysis, 80 million or so unique TCR beta chains were counted across the 666 repertoires, and roughly 11 million of these chains were shared by at least two donors. A nearest-neighbor algorithm error-corrected the raw reads and collapsed the reads into unique sequences, merging closely related sequences to remove PCR and sequencing errors. CDR3 sequences were aligned to IMGT reference sequences to assign V, D and J gene segments. For a sequence to be retained, a match of at least six nucleotides to both a V gene segment and a J gene segment was required. A rearrangement was called productive if the CDR3 had no stop codons and remained in frame with V and J, and every other rearrangement was called non-productive. CDR3 was defined according to IMGT convention as the region running from the second conserved V-encoded cysteine to the conserved J-encoded phenylalanine. Sequences without an unambiguous match to a single V gene segment were excluded from the earlier analysis of several hundred of the donors. An earlier analysis of several hundred of the donors called V segments functional above 56.7% productive rearrangements and segregating when the between-donor standard deviation exceeded 5%. A statistical classification framework was built for diagnosing cytomegalovirus status from the catalog of TCR beta chain sequences. In a later analysis, V and J genes were assigned by comparing TCR nucleotide sequences against IMGT/GENE-DB human TR gene sequences. The TCRdist pipeline was used in a later analysis to assign CDR3 sequences and most-parsimonious VDJ recombination scenarios. A later analysis defined each TCR beta chain by its CDR3 amino acid sequence plus V-gene family, and excluded reads lacking a unique V-gene family. To address suspected cross-contamination and a sequencing artifact, a later analysis removed around 590 highly shared, low-generation-probability nucleotide sequences. In a later analysis, a clonal expansion index for each public chain was calculated from normalized within-repertoire ranks of inferred template counts. A later analysis computed generation probabilities with a VDJ recombination model fitted to out-of-frame rearrangements, and checked the results against IGoR. In a later analysis, hypergeometric tests were used to score TCR-TCR, TCR-HLA and TCR-CMV co-occurrence, with a repertoire-size bias correction applied to TCR pairs. A later analysis estimated false discovery rates by permuting HLA or CMV assignments 20 times. In a later analysis, co-occurring TCRs were grouped using DBSCAN, and TCRdist sequence similarity was added for clustering within HLA-allele-positive subsets. Repertoires with fewer than 30,000 or more than 120,000 public chains were left out of co-occurrence clustering, as were five repertoires with anomalous nucleotide sharing. The source is immuneACCESS, and TCRdb retained only in-frame sequences with V and J called. Part of the clones is not carried over; for the studies checked, unresolved V genes explain less than half of this, and the remainder is unexplained. The V and J calls and the clone size are those of that table, but D and trimming were determined from the DNA. For this sample there are some 70,000 clones; less than 85% appear just once. The ten largest clones take up 2.4% of the sample.

In total, approximately 610 healthy bone marrow donors made up the cohort. Cohort members were all nominally healthy when sampled, although unrecorded immune exposures were likely present. The donor tested CMV seronegative, placing the donor among the 350 or so seronegative members of the cohort. Every donor gave a peripheral blood sample, and the peripheral blood mononuclear cells from that sample were used for TCR beta sequencing. The Qiagen DNeasy Blood Extraction Kit was used to extract genomic DNA from the blood cell samples. For CDR1 and CDR2, the germline V gene lists MNHNS and SASEGT. The junction shows trimming of 7 bases on V and 5 bases on J, and the gene matches do not reach 8 bases of it. The CDR3 measures 15 amino acids from cysteine to phenylalanine. Only the CDR3 portion is preserved as DNA: 45 bases, with reading frame beginning at the first base.

This TCR came from a woman aged 45-59 years in good health and CMV-seronegative. This chain is built from TRBV6-1 and TRBJ2-1; TRBD2 fits 10 bases in the junction. Sequenced sample: PBMCs. Here the CDR3 is given as CASMAGTSENNEQFF. The bases are TGTGCCAGCATGGCCGGGACTAGCGAAAACAATGAGCAGTTCTTC.